This TCR beta chain was sequenced in a study of CD8+ T cells in alopecia areata. Whole-study results and caveats: During tofacitinib treatment, many expanded lesional clones remained in scalp and blood. Administration of tofacitinib significantly diminished scalp clonality and expanded CD8+ clones within the top 100. Normal scalp showed lower clonality than lesional scalp, especially alopecia totalis/universalis. Among patients, TCR sharing was less clear than in mice, a difference possibly due in part to HLA diversity in the patient population.

Extraction of RNA preceded its reverse transcription into cDNA, which served as the sequencing template. Libraries were prepared by immunoSEQ multiplex PCR; TCRdb keeps only in-frame clonotypes and omits some of them. The table includes nearly 200,000 clones, roughly 60% detected once. Note on this clone: Its antigen is not identified.

Germline V lookup: CDR1 MGHDK, CDR2 SYGVNS. CDR3 size: 14 residues. Between the trimmed V and J ends, which lost 6 bases and 5 bases, there was a span of 16 bases. Specified treatment: oral pan-JAK inhibitor, 5-10 mg twice daily. The sequencing used CD4+ T cells sorted from blood, collected at week 24, from a patient treated with tofacitinib. This sequence was found in a human donor with alopecia areata. The chain links TRBV25-1 to TRBJ2-5; TRBD1 might be the D (6 bases). The CDR3 DNA sequence: TGTGCCAGCAGAGAGACGACAGGTAGTGAGACCCAGTACTTC. Protein product: CASRETTGSETQYF.